Here is one TCR beta chain with its context. This clone came up a few times. The antigen this receptor binds is unknown. At one end, the junction sequence differs from germline, possibly due to a read error. The sample comes from a study of radiotherapy plus CTLA-4 blockade in lung cancer listed by TCRdb under 2018. In terms of the full investigation: Objective responses occurred in approximately 19% of enrolled patients, and over 30% achieved disease control. Overall study results and their limits: TCR clones derived from tumors expanded in peripheral blood after treatment with radiotherapy and ipilimumab. The strongest predictors of response were reported to be early dynamic shifts in blood T cell clones along with a rise in serum interferon-beta following radiation.

In this study, focal radiation therapy paired with CTLA-4 blockade (ipilimumab) was tested in patients who had chemo-refractory metastatic non-small-cell lung cancer. The germline V gene supplies CDR1 MDHEN and CDR2 SYDVKM. The CDR3 has 15 amino acids, counting the end cysteine and phenylalanine. CDR3 DNA only is kept here, 45 bases in frame from base 1. The method was the immunoSEQ multiplex PCR assay. TCRdb's version of the immuneACCESS table is confined to in-frame rearrangements and falls short of the full clone set. An unresolved V gene accounts for under half of the shortfall where checked; the remainder is of unknown origin. This sample gives about 88,000 clones in total; more than 70% of them show up just once. The ten largest clones capture 11% to 15% of the sample.

Sequenced material: peripheral blood, taken from a patient treated with radiotherapy plus ipilimumab. In this chain, TRBV28 is recombined with TRBJ1-5; the D gene is possibly TRBD1, with 6 bases matching. The sequence was obtained from a human donor with non-small cell lung cancer that progressed on radiotherapy plus ipilimumab. The DNA reads as follows: TGTGCCAGCAGTCTATGGACAGATAGCAATCAGCCCCAGCATTTT. Its amino acids are CASSLWTDSNQPQHF.